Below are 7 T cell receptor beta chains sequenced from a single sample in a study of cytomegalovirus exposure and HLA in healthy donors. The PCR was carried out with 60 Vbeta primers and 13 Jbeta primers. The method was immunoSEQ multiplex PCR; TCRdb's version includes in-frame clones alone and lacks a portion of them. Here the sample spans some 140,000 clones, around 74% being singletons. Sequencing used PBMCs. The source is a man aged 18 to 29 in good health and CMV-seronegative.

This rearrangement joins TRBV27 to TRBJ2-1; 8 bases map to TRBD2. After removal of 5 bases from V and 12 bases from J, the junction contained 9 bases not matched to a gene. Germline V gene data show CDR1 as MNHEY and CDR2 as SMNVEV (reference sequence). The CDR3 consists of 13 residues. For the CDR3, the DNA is TGTGCCAGCAGTATTACCGGGACTAGGGGGCAGTTCTTC. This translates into CASSITGTRGQFF.

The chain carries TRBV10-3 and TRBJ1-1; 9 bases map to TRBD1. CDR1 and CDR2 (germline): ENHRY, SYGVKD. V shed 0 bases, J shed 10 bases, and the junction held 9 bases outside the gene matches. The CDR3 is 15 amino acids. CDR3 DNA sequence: TGTGCCATCAGTGAGTCAGAGACAGGGGGTTCGATAGCTTTCTTT. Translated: CAISESETGGSIAFF.

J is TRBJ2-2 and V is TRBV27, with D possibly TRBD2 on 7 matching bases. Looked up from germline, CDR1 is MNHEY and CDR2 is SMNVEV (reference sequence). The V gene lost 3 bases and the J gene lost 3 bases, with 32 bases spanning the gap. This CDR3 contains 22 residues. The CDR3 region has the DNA TGTGCCAGCAGTTTTTCTTATGTTATGGGGGGCAGGACTAGGATGGACACCGGGGAGCTGTTTTTT. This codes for CASSFSYVMGGRTRMDTGELFF.

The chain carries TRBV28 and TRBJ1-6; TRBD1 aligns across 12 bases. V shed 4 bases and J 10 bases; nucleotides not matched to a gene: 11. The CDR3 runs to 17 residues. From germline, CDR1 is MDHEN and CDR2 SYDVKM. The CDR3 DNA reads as TGTGCCAGCAGTTCCCTGGGGACAGGGGGCTTCGGCTCACCCCTCCACTTT. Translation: CASSSLGTGGFGSPLHF. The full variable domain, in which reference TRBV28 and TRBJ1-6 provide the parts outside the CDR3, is DVKVTQSSRYLVKRTGEKVFLECVQDMDHENMFWYRQDPGLGLRLIYFSYDVKMKEKGDIPEGYSVSREKKERFSLILESASTNQTSMYLCASSSLGTGGFGSPLHFGNGTRLTVT.

CDR3 protein: CASSLAPGQGAAEAFF. The CDR3 nucleotides read TGTGCCAGCAGCTTAGCGCCGGGACAGGGGGCCGCTGAAGCTTTCTTT. The chain couples TRBV7-9 to TRBJ1-1; TRBD1 matches at 12 bases. V gave up 0 bases and J gave up 6 bases; unmatched junction bases: 5. Per germline, CDR1 SEHNR and CDR2 FQNEAQ (reference sequence). CDR3 length equals 16 residues.

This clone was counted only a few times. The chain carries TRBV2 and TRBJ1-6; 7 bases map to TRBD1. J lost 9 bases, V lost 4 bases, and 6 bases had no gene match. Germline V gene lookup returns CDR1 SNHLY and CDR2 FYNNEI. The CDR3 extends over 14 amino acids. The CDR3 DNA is TGTGCCAGCAGTGGACCGGGACAGCCTTCACCCCTCCACTTT. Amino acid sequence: CASSGPGQPSPLHF.

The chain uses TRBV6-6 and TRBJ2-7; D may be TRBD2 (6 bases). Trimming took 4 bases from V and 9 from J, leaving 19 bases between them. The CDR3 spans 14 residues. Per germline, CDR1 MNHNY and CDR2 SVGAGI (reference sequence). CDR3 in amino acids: CASSSSGGTTRQYV. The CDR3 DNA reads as TGTGCCAGCAGTTCCTCCGGGGGTACGACGAGGCAGTACGTC.